This TCR beta chain came from a study of response to subunit inactivated influenza vaccine. The table lists this clonotype with a few counts. Its antigen remains unknown. TCRdb analysed the RT-PCR reads with MiXCR anew, one entry per CDR3 protein. Here the sample spans hundreds of thousands of distinct CDR3 sequences, less than 20% being singletons. Study outcomes and limitations: With each seasonal influenza vaccination, the authors suggested, few new T cells are recruited.

Trimming cost V 6 bases and J 0 bases; bases outside gene matches: 10. From germline, CDR1 is DFQATT and CDR2 SNEGSKA (reference sequence). The CDR3 contains 17 residues. This chain links TRBV20-1 with TRBJ2-3, with 12 positions matching TRBD2. This clonotype was sampled from a man aged 45-65 years who received an inactivated influenza vaccine. This material consisted of PBMCs from blood, taken 5 to 6 days after vaccination. The CDR3 sequence is CSATGTSGRSSTDTQYF. The CDR3 DNA follows: TGCAGTGCCACCGGGACTAGCGGGCGTTCTAGCACAGATACGCAGTATTTT.